This TCR beta chain came from a study of T cells in localized non-small cell lung cancer. This CDR3 has 12 residues. The ends were cut back, 5 bases at V and 6 bases at J, with 10 bases in the middle. Germline CDR1 is MDHEN and CDR2 is SYDVKM. Study observations and caveats: Sequencing involved a lone tumor region, leaving heterogeneity possible. Uninvolved adjacent lung, not tumor, had the highest T cell clonality. In adjacent lung, a median around 52 of the top 100 tumor clones were found.

Concerning this clone: Its antigen is as yet unknown.

Sequenced by immunoSEQ multiplex PCR; TCRdb stores in-frame clones only, minus some. In the table there are 25,000 to 40,000 clones, over 75% of which are singletons. The chain combines TRBV28 with TRBJ1-1; D is perhaps TRBD1 (6 bases). Sequencing was performed on peripheral blood, taken before any cancer treatment. The sequence came from a male donor older than 55 with stage III squamous cell lung carcinoma. Written as DNA, the CDR3 is TGTGCCAGCAGTCTAAGGGGGGCTGAAGCTTTCTTT. Its protein is CASSLRGAEAFF.